This TCR beta chain came from a study of blood T cells in healthy people across ages. Study-wide results and limits: Age brought a roughly linear fall in TCR beta diversity measured per million T cells. Versus aged donors, long-lived donors had higher diversity and more naive CD4+ cells. Naive and antigen-experienced cells could not be conclusively compared, given unsorted PBMCs.

The CDR3 contains 13 residues. Trimming took 4 bases from V and 5 from J, leaving 11 bases between them. Germline CDR1 and CDR2: LNHDA and SQIVND (reference sequence). Peripheral blood was drawn, around 9.3 milliliters per donor. Together with a sample-barcoded 5' primer, a J-beta primer mix was included in a second PCR lasting about 7 to 11 cycles. TCRdb recomputed calls from the 5' RACE reads with MiXCR, one row per CDR3 protein. Here the sample spans some 920,000 distinct CDR3 sequences, 51% being singletons. To note about this clonotype: Its antigen is undetermined.

The material sequenced was blood. The rearrangement joins TRBV19 to TRBJ2-5, with unresolved D. The source of this sequence is a woman aged 60-70 years in good health. The CDR3 nucleotides read TGTGCCAGTAGTACCACTCGGTGGGAGACCCAGTACTTC. Translation: CASSTTRWETQYF.